This T cell receptor (beta chain) was recorded in a study of monozygotic twins with inflammatory bowel disease. About 3,200 ng of total RNA went into each TCR library. TCRdb reprocessed the 5' RACE reads and keeps a single row for each CDR3 protein, giving no DNA. With approximately 300,000 distinct CDR3 sequences in the sample, the ten largest clones hold over 5.5%. This CDR3 has 15 amino acids. The receptor was derived from a human donor with ulcerative colitis or Crohn's disease, or a healthy co-twin of an affected twin (not recorded which). The chain combines TRBV12-3 or TRBV12-4 with TRBJ2-1. Source material: blood. The CDR3 region is CASRVDLSSYNEQFF.